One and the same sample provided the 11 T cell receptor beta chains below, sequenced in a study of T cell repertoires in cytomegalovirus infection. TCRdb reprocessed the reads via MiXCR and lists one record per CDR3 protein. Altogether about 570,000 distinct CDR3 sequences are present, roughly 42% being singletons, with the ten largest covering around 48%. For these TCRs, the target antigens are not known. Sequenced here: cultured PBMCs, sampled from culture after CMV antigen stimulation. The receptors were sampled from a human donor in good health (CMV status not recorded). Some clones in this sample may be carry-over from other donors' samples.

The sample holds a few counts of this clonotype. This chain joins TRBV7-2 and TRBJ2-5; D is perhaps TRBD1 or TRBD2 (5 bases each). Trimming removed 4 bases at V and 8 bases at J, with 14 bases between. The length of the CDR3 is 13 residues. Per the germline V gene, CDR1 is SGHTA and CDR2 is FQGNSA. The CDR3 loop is CASSSPVGATQYF. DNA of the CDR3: TGTGCCAGCAGCTCCCCGGTCGGGGCCACCCAGTACTTC.

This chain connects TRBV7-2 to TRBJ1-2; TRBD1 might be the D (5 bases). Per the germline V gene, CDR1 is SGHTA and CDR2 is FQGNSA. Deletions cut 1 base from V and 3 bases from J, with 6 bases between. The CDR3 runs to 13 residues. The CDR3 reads CASSLEGDYGYTF. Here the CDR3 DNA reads TGTGCCAGCAGCTTAGAAGGGGACTATGGCTACACCTTC.

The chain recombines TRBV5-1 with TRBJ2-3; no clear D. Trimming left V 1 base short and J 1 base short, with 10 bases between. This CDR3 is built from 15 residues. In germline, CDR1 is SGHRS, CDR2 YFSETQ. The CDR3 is CASSLSIPGTDTQYF. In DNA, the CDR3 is TGCGCCAGCAGCTTGAGTATTCCTGGCACAGATACGCAGTATTTT.

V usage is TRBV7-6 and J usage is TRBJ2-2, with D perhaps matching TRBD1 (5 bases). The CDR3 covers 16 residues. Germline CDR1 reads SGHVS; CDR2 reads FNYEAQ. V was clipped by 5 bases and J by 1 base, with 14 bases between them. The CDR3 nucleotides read TGTGCCAGCAGCCATAATCAGGGAAAGAACACCGGGGAGCTGTTTTTT. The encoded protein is CASSHNQGKNTGELFF.

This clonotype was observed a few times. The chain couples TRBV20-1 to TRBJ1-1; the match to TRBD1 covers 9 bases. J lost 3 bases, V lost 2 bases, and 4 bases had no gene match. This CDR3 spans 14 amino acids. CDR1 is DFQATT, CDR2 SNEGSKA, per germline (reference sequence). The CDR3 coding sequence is TGCAGTGCTAGAAACAGGGGGCGCGACACTGAAGCTTTCTTT. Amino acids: CSARNRGRDTEAFF.

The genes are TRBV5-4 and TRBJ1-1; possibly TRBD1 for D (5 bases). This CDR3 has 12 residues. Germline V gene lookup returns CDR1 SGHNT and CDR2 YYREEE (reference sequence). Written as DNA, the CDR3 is TGTGGGACATCGACTTGGAACACTGAAGCTTTCTTT. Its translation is CGTSTWNTEAFF.

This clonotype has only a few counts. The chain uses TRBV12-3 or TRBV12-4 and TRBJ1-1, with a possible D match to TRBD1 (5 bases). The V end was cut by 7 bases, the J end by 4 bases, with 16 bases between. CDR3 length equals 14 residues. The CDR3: CASTSGGGSTEAFF. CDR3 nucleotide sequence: TGTGCCAGCACCTCCGGGGGAGGGTCCACTGAAGCTTTCTTT.

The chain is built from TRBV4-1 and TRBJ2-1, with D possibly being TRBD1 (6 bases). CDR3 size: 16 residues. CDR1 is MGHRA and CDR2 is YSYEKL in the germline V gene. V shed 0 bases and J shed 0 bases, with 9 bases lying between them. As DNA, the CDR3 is TGCGCCAGCAGCCAAGATCAGGGGCCCTCCTACAATGAGCAGTTCTTC. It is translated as CASSQDQGPSYNEQFF.

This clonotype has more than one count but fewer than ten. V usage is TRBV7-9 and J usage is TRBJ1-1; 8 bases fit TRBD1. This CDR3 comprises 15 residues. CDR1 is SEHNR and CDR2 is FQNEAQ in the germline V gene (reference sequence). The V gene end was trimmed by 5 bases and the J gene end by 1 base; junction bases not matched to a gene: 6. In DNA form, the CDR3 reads TGTGCCAGCAGCAAGTGGGACAGGACGAACACTGAAGCTTTCTTT. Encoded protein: CASSKWDRTNTEAFF.

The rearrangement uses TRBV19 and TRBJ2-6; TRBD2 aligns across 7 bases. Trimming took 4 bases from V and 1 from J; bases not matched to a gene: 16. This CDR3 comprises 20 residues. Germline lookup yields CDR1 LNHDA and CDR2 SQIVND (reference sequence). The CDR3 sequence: CASSTPLGRARKSGANVLTF. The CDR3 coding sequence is TGTGCCAGTAGTACCCCCTTGGGGAGGGCACGGAAATCTGGGGCCAACGTCCTGACTTTC.

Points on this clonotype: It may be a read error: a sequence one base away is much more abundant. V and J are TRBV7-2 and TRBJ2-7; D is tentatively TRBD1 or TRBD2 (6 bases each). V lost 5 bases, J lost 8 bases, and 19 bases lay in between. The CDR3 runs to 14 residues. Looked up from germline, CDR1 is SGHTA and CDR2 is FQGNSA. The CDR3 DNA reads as TGTGCCAGCAGCCTACACCCGGGGGCGTACAAGCAGTACTTC. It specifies CASSLHPGAYKQYF.